Each of the 24 T cell receptor beta chains below was sequenced from the same sample in a study of shared clonotypes between healthy human individuals. Clones were read by immunoSEQ multiplex PCR, and TCRdb kept only the in-frame ones, dropping some. The profile shows hundreds of thousands of clones, more than 95% of them singletons. Sequencing used naive CD4+ T cells sorted from blood. Subset indicated: CD45RA+ positively selected. These receptors originate from a young woman in good health.

The chain uses TRBV28 and TRBJ1-1; the match to TRBD1 covers 7 bases. The junction had 6 bases not matched to a gene; V was cut back by 6 bases and J by 8 bases. The CDR3 is made up of 12 amino acids. The germline gives CDR1 MDHEN, CDR2 SYDVKM. The CDR3 nucleotides are TGTGCCAGCAGCAGGGGGGGGCGGGAAGCTTTCTTT. This translates into CASSRGGREAFF. Based on the CDR3 plus reference TRBV28 and TRBJ1-1, the full variable domain is DVKVTQSSRYLVKRTGEKVFLECVQDMDHENMFWYRQDPGLGLRLIYFSYDVKMKEKGDIPEGYSVSREKKERFSLILESASTNQTSMYLCASSRGGREAFFGQGTRLTVV.

The V call is TRBV5-1, the J call TRBJ2-2; no reliable D call. V gave up 0 bases and J gave up 0 bases, with 6 bases separating them. The CDR3 totals 15 residues. Germline loops: CDR1 SGHRS, CDR2 YFSETQ. Here the CDR3 reads CASSLGFTNTGELFF. CDR3 nucleotides: TGCGCCAGCAGCTTGGGCTTTACGAACACCGGGGAGCTGTTTTTT.

This chain joins TRBV6-4 and TRBJ1-2; D call uncertain. CDR1 and CDR2 from the germline V gene are MRHNA and SNTAGT. This CDR3 comprises 13 residues. The V end lost 6 bases, the J end lost 8 bases, and 16 bases lay between the germline ends. The CDR3 coding sequence is TGTGCCAGCAGAAGAAACGAGCTCGGCGGCTACACCTTC. It codes for CASRRNELGGYTF.

J is TRBJ2-2 and V is TRBV28; perhaps D is TRBD1 or TRBD2 (5 bases each). This CDR3 is built from 16 residues. Germline CDR1 reads MDHEN; CDR2 reads SYDVKM. The V end lost 6 bases, the J end lost 4 bases, and 18 bases lay between the germline ends. CDR3 loop: CASRGSGGPSTGELFF. For the CDR3, the DNA is TGTGCCAGCAGGGGATCTGGGGGACCAAGCACCGGGGAGCTGTTTTTT. Variable domain in full (rest from reference TRBV28 and TRBJ2-2): DVKVTQSSRYLVKRTGEKVFLECVQDMDHENMFWYRQDPGLGLRLIYFSYDVKMKEKGDIPEGYSVSREKKERFSLILESASTNQTSMYLCASRGSGGPSTGELFFGEGSRLTVL.

The chain has TRBV5-4 and TRBJ2-2, with TRBD1 matching 9 bases. The CDR3 extends over 14 amino acids. J lost 7 bases, V lost 5 bases, and 6 bases had no gene match. The germline V gene has CDR1 SGHNT and CDR2 YYREEE (reference sequence). The CDR3 bases are TGTGCCAGCAGGCAACAGGGGGCCGTCGGGGAGCTGTTTTTT. The encoded protein is CASRQQGAVGELFF. The whole variable domain, filled in from reference TRBV5-4 and TRBJ2-2, reads ETGVTQSPTHLIKTRGQQVTLRCSSQSGHNTVSWYQQALGQGPQFIFQYYREEENGRGNFPPRFSGLQFPNYSSELNVNALELDDSALYLCASRQQGAVGELFFGEGSRLTVL.

The chain links TRBV6-1 to TRBJ1-4; TRBD1 matches at 7 bases. J was trimmed by 8 bases and V by 5 bases; bases with no gene match: 8. The CDR3 totals 14 residues. In germline, CDR1 is MNHNS, CDR2 SASEGT. In nucleotides, the CDR3 is TGTGCCAGCAGTTTGACAGGGCAGGACGAAAAACTGTTTTTT. Its translation is CASSLTGQDEKLFF.

The rearrangement uses TRBV18 and TRBJ2-7, with D uncertain. Germline loops: CDR1 KGHSH, CDR2 LQKENI. V was trimmed by 8 bases and J by 4 bases, leaving 21 bases between them. CDR3 length equals 15 residues. The DNA for the CDR3 is TGTGCCAGCCGATCTTCGAGGCAGGAGAATTACGAGCAGTACTTC. It yields the protein CASRSSRQENYEQYF.

CDR3 residues: CASSSQVARSTDTQYF. The DNA for the CDR3 is TGTGCCAGCAGTTCACAAGTAGCGAGAAGCACAGATACGCAGTATTTT. The rearrangement uses TRBV28 and TRBJ2-3, with D tentatively TRBD2 (5 bases). The germline gives CDR1 MDHEN, CDR2 SYDVKM. The CDR3 is made up of 16 amino acids. V was pared by 4 bases and J by 0 bases, with 14 bases between.

The chain recombines TRBV5-6 with TRBJ2-3; D gene unclear. Germline lookup yields CDR1 SGHDT and CDR2 YYEEEE. CDR3 length equals 15 residues. V was trimmed by 0 bases and J by 3 bases, leaving 11 bases between them. CDR3 loop: CASSLVLARTDTQYF. The DNA of the CDR3 is TGTGCCAGCAGCTTGGTTTTGGCGAGGACAGATACGCAGTATTTT. Looking up the rest from reference TRBV5-6 and TRBJ2-3 gives the full variable domain: DAGVTQSPTHLIKTRGQQVTLRCSPKSGHDTVSWYQQALGQGPQFIFQYYEEEERQRGNFPDRFSGHQFPNYSSELNVNALLLGDSALYLCASSLVLARTDTQYFGPGTRLTVL.

The chain links TRBV7-9 to TRBJ2-7; D call uncertain. CDR1 SEHNR and CDR2 FQNEAQ come from the germline V gene (reference sequence). CDR3 length equals 12 residues. The germline V and J ends were trimmed by 3 bases and 8 bases, with 11 bases remaining between them. The CDR3 spells CASSFPGPQQYF. Written as DNA, the CDR3 is TGTGCCAGCAGCTTCCCCGGCCCGCAGCAGTACTTC. Complete variable domain (other parts from reference TRBV7-9 and TRBJ2-7): DTGVSQNPRHKITKRGQNVTFRCDPISEHNRLYWYRQTLGQGPEFLTYFQNEAQLEKSRLLSDRFSAERPKGSFSTLEIQRTEQGDSAMYLCASSFPGPQQYFGPGTRLTVT.

The chain links TRBV7-9 to TRBJ1-1; D perhaps matches TRBD1 (5 bases). The V end lost 3 bases, the J end lost 3 bases, and 14 bases lay between the germline ends. CDR1 and CDR2 from the germline V gene are SEHNR and FQNEAQ (reference sequence). The CDR3 covers 15 residues. The CDR3 sequence: CASSFRVAEDTEAFF. CDR3 sequence (DNA): TGTGCCAGCAGCTTCAGGGTAGCGGAGGACACTGAAGCTTTCTTT.

The chain couples TRBV6-5 to TRBJ2-5; D perhaps matches TRBD2 (5 bases). Trimming removed 6 bases at V and 2 bases at J, with 13 bases between. Germline V lookup: CDR1 MNHEY, CDR2 SVGAGI. The CDR3 loop spans 14 amino acids. CDR3 coding DNA: TGTGCCAGCAGCCGATTGGAGCGGCAAGAGACCCAGTACTTC. Residues: CASSRLERQETQYF.

The chain couples TRBV25-1 to TRBJ2-4; the D gene is possibly TRBD1 (6 bases). The V end lost 6 bases, the J end lost 8 bases, and 8 bases lay between the germline ends. Per germline, CDR1 MGHDK and CDR2 SYGVNS. CDR3 length equals 11 residues. CDR3 in DNA: TGTGCCAGCAGCAGGGGAGACATTCAGTACTTC. This sequence encodes CASSRGDIQYF.

The J gene is TRBJ2-7, the V gene TRBV7-2; D gene ambiguous. The CDR3 loop spans 12 amino acids. V was cut by 5 bases and J by 7 bases, with 12 bases left in between. Germline V gene sequence: CDR1 SGHTA, CDR2 FQGNSA. CDR3 residues: CASSLGTKEQYF. In DNA, the CDR3 is TGTGCCAGCAGCCTAGGAACTAAGGAGCAGTACTTC.

The genes are TRBV7-9 and TRBJ1-1; a weak D match, TRBD1 (5 bases). The germline V and J ends were trimmed by 3 bases and 11 bases, with 16 bases remaining between them. Per germline, CDR1 SEHNR and CDR2 FQNEAQ (reference sequence). The CDR3 sequence is 13 residues long. The CDR3 region has the DNA TGTGCCAGCAGCTTTGACAGTAGTACTCCGGCTTTCTTT. Its translation is CASSFDSSTPAFF.

This clone was recorded once. V gene TRBV28 combines with J gene TRBJ2-2, with D possibly matching TRBD1 (6 bases). The CDR3 has 15 residues. The germline CDR1 and CDR2 sequences are MDHEN and SYDVKM. Trimming pared 7 bases from V and 0 bases from J, leaving 12 bases between. Written as DNA, the CDR3 is TGTGCCAGCATTTCCGGACAGACGAACACCGGGGAGCTGTTTTTT. Amino acids: CASISGQTNTGELFF. Full variable domain (outside the CDR3, taken from reference TRBV28 and TRBJ2-2): DVKVTQSSRYLVKRTGEKVFLECVQDMDHENMFWYRQDPGLGLRLIYFSYDVKMKEKGDIPEGYSVSREKKERFSLILESASTNQTSMYLCASISGQTNTGELFFGEGSRLTVL.

In DNA form, the CDR3 reads TGTGCCTGGGGGGGAAGAGCGGGAACGTACAATGAGCAGTTCTTC. The encoded protein is CAWGGRAGTYNEQFF. The chain couples TRBV30 to TRBJ2-1; 7 bases align to TRBD2. The CDR3 runs to 15 residues. Trimming cost V 5 bases and J 4 bases; bases outside gene matches: 11. Germline CDR1 and CDR2: GTSNPN and SVGIG (reference sequence).

The chain links TRBV12-5 to TRBJ2-3, with a weak D call TRBD2 (6 bases). V lost 5 bases, J lost 2 bases, and 11 bases lay in between. Germline loops: CDR1 LGHNT, CDR2 FRNRAP. The CDR3 totals 14 residues. The chain's CDR3 is CASGLEGTTDTQYF. CDR3 in DNA: TGTGCTAGTGGTCTGGAGGGAACCACAGATACGCAGTATTTT.

This clone was recorded once. Its ends do not fully match the called genes, so a read error is possible. The chain joins TRBV7-9 to TRBJ2-1, with D perhaps TRBD2 (6 bases). Germline values: CDR1 SEHNR, CDR2 FQNEAQ (reference sequence). This CDR3 has 10 residues. The chain's CDR3 is CASTGTAHVF. CDR3 bases: TGTGCCAGCACCGGGACTGCTCACGTCTTC.

The chain recombines TRBV7-2 with TRBJ2-7; no clear D. Germline CDR1 reads SGHTA; CDR2 reads FQGNSA. The V end lost 8 bases, the J end lost 4 bases, and 15 bases lay between the germline ends. The CDR3 length is 13 residues. The CDR3 region is CASGESGVYEQYF. CDR3 sequence (DNA): TGTGCCAGCGGTGAATCAGGAGTTTACGAGCAGTACTTC.

In regard to this clone: Compared with germline, one end of the junction differs, possibly owing to a read error. CDR3 DNA: TGTACCAGCAGTTTGTGGGCTGGAAACACCATATATTTT. Translating it yields CTSSLWAGNTIYF. The rearrangement links TRBV28 to TRBJ1-3; no firm D call. This CDR3 has 13 amino acids. CDR1 and CDR2 (germline): MDHEN, SYDVKM.

With respect to this clone: The same CDR3 is also encoded by other DNA sequences in this sample. CDR3 region: CASSLVGQPQHF. In nucleotides, the CDR3 is TGTGCCAGCAGTTTGGTCGGACAGCCCCAGCATTTT. The chain is built from TRBV28 and TRBJ1-5; unclear D gene. Between the trimmed V and J ends, which lost 3 bases and 7 bases, there was a span of 7 bases. The CDR3 has 12 amino acids. Looked up from germline, CDR1 is MDHEN and CDR2 is SYDVKM.

V and J are TRBV19 and TRBJ2-1, with 8 bases that match TRBD1. Unmatched junction bases numbered 13, after V lost 5 bases and J lost 7 bases. The CDR3 spans 16 residues. Germline V lookup: CDR1 LNHDA, CDR2 SQIVND (reference sequence). This CDR3 reads CASSGGTGMLVNEQFF. The CDR3 DNA reads TGTGCCAGTAGTGGGGGGACAGGAATGTTGGTGAATGAGCAGTTCTTC. The full variable domain, with the rest looked up from reference TRBV19 and TRBJ2-1, is DGGITQSPKYLFRKEGQNVTLSCEQNLNHDAMYWYRQDPGQGLRLIYYSQIVNDFQKGDIAEGYSVSREKKESFPLTVTSAQKNPTAFYLCASSGGTGMLVNEQFFGPGTRLTVL.

The chain couples TRBV28 to TRBJ2-3, with TRBD2 matching over 11 bases. This CDR3 contains 17 residues. Germline V gene lookup returns CDR1 MDHEN and CDR2 SYDVKM. The V gene end was trimmed by 5 bases and the J gene end by 4 bases; junction bases not matched to a gene: 11. This CDR3 reads CASSLDFTSGRADTQYF. The CDR3 coding sequence is TGTGCCAGCAGTCTAGACTTTACTAGCGGGAGAGCAGATACGCAGTATTTT. Complete variable domain (other parts from reference TRBV28 and TRBJ2-3): DVKVTQSSRYLVKRTGEKVFLECVQDMDHENMFWYRQDPGLGLRLIYFSYDVKMKEKGDIPEGYSVSREKKERFSLILESASTNQTSMYLCASSLDFTSGRADTQYFGPGTRLTVL.